The 2 T cell receptor beta chains in this list originate from one sample, sequenced in a study of OX40 agonist ivuxolimab in advanced cancers. Library generation was performed with the immunoSEQ multiplex PCR assay. This is the immuneACCESS table as TCRdb keeps it, with only in-frame sequences that have V and J called. A part of the clones is gone; compared with another copy, unresolved V genes explain less than half, and the rest is unexplained. This sample lists some 60,000 clones; under 95% were detected once. Jointly, the top ten make up 9.5% to 15% of the sample. Specimen: CD4+ or CD8+ T cells sorted from blood, collected in a trial of the OX40 agonist ivuxolimab. The receptors here all came from an adult with an advanced solid tumor such as melanoma, head and neck, liver or kidney cancer.

This sequence joins TRBV7-9 and TRBJ2-2; perhaps TRBD1 as D (6 bases). The germline V and J ends were trimmed by 5 bases and 15 bases, with 22 bases remaining between them. Germline CDR1 SEHNR, CDR2 FQNEAQ (reference sequence). CDR3 length: 14 amino acids. The CDR3 loop reads CASSPNPERGKLFF. Written as DNA, the CDR3 is TGTGCCAGCAGCCCCAATCCGGAAAGGGGGAAGTTGTTTTTT.

The chain couples TRBV7-2 to TRBJ2-5, with D tentatively TRBD1 (6 bases). The CDR3 covers 15 residues. V was cut by 5 bases and J by 1 base, with 14 bases left in between. In germline, CDR1 is SGHTA, CDR2 FQGNSA. CDR3 protein: CASSLLGHLQETQYF. The DNA of the CDR3 is TGTGCCAGCAGCCTACTGGGACACCTCCAAGAGACCCAGTACTTC.